Listed here are 16 T cell receptor beta chains from one sample, sequenced in a study of T cells in localized non-small cell lung cancer. Profiled with immunoSEQ multiplex PCR; TCRdb holds only in-frame clones, not every one. Here the sample spans about 24,000 clones, 75% to 90% being singletons. This specimen was peripheral blood, taken before any cancer treatment. The receptors derive from a man aged 40 to 69 with stage I squamous cell lung carcinoma.

This chain joins TRBV7-9 and TRBJ2-1, with 10 bases identical to TRBD1. Germline V lookup: CDR1 SEHNR, CDR2 FQNEAQ (reference sequence). The CDR3 totals 15 residues. V lost 2 bases and J lost 7; bases outside the gene matches: 5. In nucleotides, the CDR3 is TGTGCCAGCAGCTTACGACAGGGGGCGGAAAATGAGCAGTTCTTC. Translating gives CASSLRQGAENEQFF.

The chain joins TRBV7-9 to TRBJ1-4, with D uncertain. The CDR3 has 14 residues. CDR1 is SEHNR, CDR2 FQNEAQ, per germline (reference sequence). V shed 4 bases and J shed 5 bases, with 11 bases lying between them. CDR3 DNA sequence: TGTGCCAGCAGCTCAGGACTCCTGAATGAAAAACTGTTTTTT. Its translation is CASSSGLLNEKLFF.

This chain uses TRBV19 with TRBJ2-2, with a possible D match to TRBD1 (5 bases). The germline gives CDR1 LNHDA, CDR2 SQIVND (reference sequence). Trimming removed 3 bases from V and 6 bases from J, with 26 bases in between. This CDR3 has 19 amino acids. The CDR3 DNA reads as TGTGCCAGTAGTATTGTTGGGTTCTCCGCAGGGTGTCTAGCCGGGGAGCTGTTTTTT. Residues: CASSIVGFSAGCLAGELFF.

The chain uses TRBV15 and TRBJ2-7; a weak D match, TRBD2 (5 bases). CDR3 size: 13 residues. The V end lost 0 bases, the J end lost 7 bases, and 10 bases lay between the germline ends. The germline gives CDR1 LNHNV, CDR2 YYDKDF (reference sequence). The CDR3 protein is CATSREGRGEQYF. The CDR3 coding sequence is TGTGCCACCAGCAGAGAGGGAAGAGGGGAGCAGTACTTC. The full variable domain, rest sourced from reference TRBV15 and TRBJ2-7, is DAMVIQNPRYQVTQFGKPVTLSCSQTLNHNVMYWYQQKSSQAPKLLFHYYDKDFNNEADTPDNFQSRRPNTSFCFLDIRSPGLGDTAMYLCATSREGRGEQYFGPGTRLTVT.

This clone was counted between two and nine times. The chain has TRBV2 and TRBJ1-6; 7 bases map to TRBD1. J gave up 10 bases and V 8 bases, and 8 bases lay outside the gene matches. CDR3 length: 13 amino acids. The germline CDR1 and CDR2 sequences are SNHLY and FYNNEI. The chain's CDR3 is CASGRGAESPLHF. The CDR3 DNA follows: TGTGCCAGCGGCAGGGGGGCCGAGTCACCCCTCCACTTT.

The chain links TRBV7-6 to TRBJ2-6, with D possibly being TRBD1 (6 bases). CDR1 SGHVS and CDR2 FNYEAQ come from the germline V gene. The CDR3 consists of 18 residues. The ends were cut back, 1 base at V and 2 bases at J, with 15 bases in the middle. CDR3 bases: TGTGCCAGCAGCTTAGACACAGGGCTCTCTGCTGGGGCCAACGTCCTGACTTTC. Translation: CASSLDTGLSAGANVLTF.

The chain combines TRBV7-8 with TRBJ2-3; D is ambiguous. From germline, CDR1 is SGHVS and CDR2 FQNEAQ. V lost 3 bases and J lost 2, with 3 bases in between. This CDR3 has 12 amino acids. For the CDR3, the DNA is TGTGCCAGCAGCTTTAACACAGATACGCAGTATTTT. It specifies CASSFNTDTQYF.

This chain links TRBV19 with TRBJ1-2, with D maybe TRBD1 (6 bases). Per germline, CDR1 LNHDA and CDR2 SQIVND (reference sequence). The V gene lost 7 bases and the J gene lost 2 bases, with 14 bases spanning the gap. The CDR3 consists of 14 residues. CDR3 in amino acids: CASTQTGVNYGYTF. DNA of the CDR3: TGTGCCAGTACCCAGACAGGCGTCAACTATGGCTACACCTTC.

The rearrangement joins TRBV4-1 to TRBJ1-3; D gene ambiguous. This CDR3 comprises 15 residues. Per the germline V gene, CDR1 is MGHRA and CDR2 is YSYEKL. The germline V and J ends were trimmed by 2 bases and 2 bases, with 10 bases remaining between them. The CDR3 bases are TGCGCCAGCAGCCAATCGTTTGCAGCTGGAAACACCATATATTTT. Protein: CASSQSFAAGNTIYF.

This chain uses TRBV9 with TRBJ1-3, with no clear D. Trimming cost V 9 bases and J 0 bases, with 19 bases left between them. Germline CDR1 and CDR2: SGDLS and YYNGEE. The CDR3 is made up of 16 amino acids. The chain's CDR3 is CAKKARRQSSGNTIYF. As DNA, the CDR3 is TGTGCCAAAAAAGCGAGGCGTCAAAGCTCTGGAAACACCATATATTTT.

The V and J genes are TRBV29-1 and TRBJ2-3; TRBD1 agrees at 7 bases. CDR1 and CDR2 from the germline V gene are SQVTM and ANQGSEA. Losses at the gene ends were 7 bases for V and 0 bases for J; bases not matched to a gene: 10. The CDR3 consists of 15 residues. The CDR3 reads CSAHGTAISTDTQYF. DNA for the CDR3: TGCAGCGCCCATGGGACAGCCATCAGCACAGATACGCAGTATTTT.

Only one count was recorded for this clone. J is TRBJ2-5 and V is TRBV18; D uncertain. CDR1 is KGHSH and CDR2 is LQKENI in the germline V gene. The CDR3 has 13 amino acids. V lost 4 bases, J lost 1 base, and 7 bases lay in between. CDR3 sequence (DNA): TGTGCCAGCTCACGCTCCCTCCAAGAGACCCAGTACTTC. Its protein is CASSRSLQETQYF.

In the case of this clone: This could be a read error, since a much larger clone is one nucleotide away. Additional DNA sequences in this sample encode the identical CDR3. The chain uses TRBV12-5 and TRBJ1-1; tentatively, D is TRBD1 (5 bases). Germline CDR1 is LGHNT and CDR2 is FRNRAP. Trimming stripped 1 base from V and 6 bases from J, with 21 bases between. The CDR3 runs 17 residues. The CDR3 here is CASGLGGTGARGAEAFF. CDR3 bases: TGTGCTAGTGGTTTGGGGGGGACCGGGGCAAGGGGAGCTGAAGCTTTCTTT.

V and J are TRBV7-9 and TRBJ1-6; the D gene is possibly TRBD1 (5 bases). V was clipped by 1 base and J by 8 bases, with 12 bases between them. The CDR3 has 15 amino acids. Per germline, CDR1 SEHNR and CDR2 FQNEAQ (reference sequence). CDR3 nucleotide sequence: TGTGCCAGCAGCTTAGGTCCGGGGGAGGATTCACCCCTCCACTTT. Translation: CASSLGPGEDSPLHF. Variable domain in full (rest from reference TRBV7-9 and TRBJ1-6): DTGVSQNPRHKITKRGQNVTFRCDPISEHNRLYWYRQTLGQGPEFLTYFQNEAQLEKSRLLSDRFSAERPKGSFSTLEIQRTEQGDSAMYLCASSLGPGEDSPLHFGNGTRLTVT.

The rearrangement uses TRBV4-3 and TRBJ1-1; TRBD1 might be the D (6 bases). The CDR3 sequence is 14 residues long. Trimming took 0 bases from V and 7 from J, leaving 12 bases between them. Germline-derived CDR1 and CDR2 are LGHNA and YSLEER. The CDR3 coding sequence is TGCGCCAGCAGCCAAGATCAGGGGAGAGTTGAAGCTTTCTTT. Its translation is CASSQDQGRVEAFF.

The chain employs TRBV19 and TRBJ1-5; D uncertain. The CDR3 loop spans 15 amino acids. Germline V gene sequence: CDR1 LNHDA, CDR2 SQIVND (reference sequence). V was clipped by 9 bases and J by 1 base, with 16 bases between them. The CDR3 nucleotides read TGTGCCAGCAGCCCAGCCTCTTACAGCAATCAGCCCCAGCATTTT. It yields the protein CASSPASYSNQPQHF.